The 29 T cell receptor beta chains below come from one sample, sequenced in a study of blood T cells in healthy people across ages. Primers used in a second PCR of roughly 6 to 11 cycles were a sample-barcoded 5' primer and a J-beta primer mix. MiXCR, run by TCRdb on the 5' RACE reads, gives a single entry per CDR3 protein. The sample contains about 560,000 distinct CDR3 sequences, over 25% of which appear only once. The same data also went into a second study, on T cells of mothers and their children.

Sample: blood. The source of these receptors is a boy under 10 years old in good health.

Only a few counts were recorded for this clonotype. The V call is TRBV6-6, the J call TRBJ2-2; tentatively, D is TRBD2 (6 bases). The germline V gene encodes CDR1 MNHNY and CDR2 SVGAGI (reference sequence). The V end lost 2 bases, the J end lost 3 bases, and 10 bases lay between the germline ends. The CDR3 consists of 15 residues. The CDR3 nucleotides read TGTGCCAGCAGTTACCCGACTAGAGACACCGGGGAGCTGTTTTTT. It codes for CASSYPTRDTGELFF.

This clonotype has more than one count but fewer than ten. The chain joins TRBV12-3 or TRBV12-4 to TRBJ2-7, with 8 positions matching TRBD1. The CDR3 contains 16 residues. Trimming at V came to 5 bases and at J to 2 bases, leaving 11 bases not matched to a gene. The chain's CDR3 is CASSLMDRARAYEQYF. CDR3 coding DNA: TGTGCCAGCAGTCTCATGGACAGGGCGAGGGCCTACGAGCAGTACTTC.

The sample holds a few counts of this clonotype. V usage is TRBV18 and J usage is TRBJ2-3; D possibly corresponds to TRBD2 (6 bases). CDR3 length equals 16 residues. Trimming removed 1 base at V and 1 base at J, with 12 bases between. The germline V gene has CDR1 KGHSH and CDR2 LQKENI. The CDR3: CASSPLGTGGTDTQYF. The CDR3 DNA sequence: TGTGCCAGCTCACCACTCGGGACTGGGGGCACAGATACGCAGTATTTT. The full variable domain, completed using reference TRBV18 and TRBJ2-3, is NAGVMQNPRHLVRRRGQEARLRCSPMKGHSHVYWYRQLPEEGLKFMVYLQKENIIDESGMPKERFSAEFPKEGPSILRIQQVVRGDSAAYFCASSPLGTGGTDTQYFGPGTRLTVL.

The chain has TRBV11-2 and TRBJ2-2; 8 positions agree with TRBD2. Germline V CDR1 and CDR2: SGHAT, FQNNGV. The V segment lost 5 bases and the J segment 2 bases; nucleotides outside the gene matches: 7. The CDR3 extends over 16 amino acids. The CDR3 sequence: CASSALAGVNTGELFF. CDR3 bases: TGTGCCAGCAGCGCCCTAGCGGGCGTTAACACCGGGGAGCTGTTTTTT. Full variable domain (outside the CDR3, taken from reference TRBV11-2 and TRBJ2-2): EAGVAQSPRYKIIEKRQSVAFWCNPISGHATLYWYQQILGQGPKLLIQFQNNGVVDDSQLPKDRFSAERLKGVDSTLKIQPAKLEDSAVYLCASSALAGVNTGELFFGEGSRLTVL.

The chain is built from TRBV6-5 and TRBJ1-1; no definite D call. Trimming shortened V by 0 bases and J by 1 base, and 9 bases separated the two germline ends. The germline V gene encodes CDR1 MNHEY and CDR2 SVGAGI. The CDR3 has 15 residues. The CDR3 DNA reads TGTGCCAGCAGTTACTCGGGGAGCCGGAACACTGAAGCTTTCTTT. Its protein is CASSYSGSRNTEAFF.

This rearrangement joins TRBV4-1 to TRBJ1-1, with D perhaps TRBD1 (5 bases). The CDR3 loop spans 13 amino acids. The V gene lost 0 bases and the J gene lost 8 bases, with 10 bases spanning the gap. Germline CDR1 reads MGHRA; CDR2 reads YSYEKL. The DNA of the CDR3 is TGCGCCAGCAGCCAAGAGGCAGGGTCCGAAGCTTTCTTT. The encoded protein is CASSQEAGSEAFF.

V and J are TRBV7-2 and TRBJ2-3, with 7 bases fitting TRBD2. Germline CDR1 and CDR2: SGHTA and FQGNSA. There are 14 residues in the CDR3. V dropped 6 bases and J dropped 2; count of bases not matched to a gene: 5. This CDR3 reads CASSMGGITDTQYF. DNA for the CDR3: TGTGCCAGCAGTATGGGGGGGATCACAGATACGCAGTATTTT. Full variable domain (rest looked up from reference TRBV7-2 and TRBJ2-3): GAGVSQSPSNKVTEKGKDVELRCDPISGHTALYWYRQSLGQGLEFLIYFQGNSAPDKSGLPSDRFSAERTGGSVSTLTIQRTQQEDSAVYLCASSMGGITDTQYFGPGTRLTVL.

This clonotype has just a few counts. CDR3 residues: CASSYLPGQNYEQYF. CDR3 sequence (DNA): TGTGCCAGCAGTTACCTTCCGGGACAGAACTACGAGCAGTACTTC. This sequence joins TRBV6-2 or TRBV6-3 and TRBJ2-7; 7 bases match TRBD1. This CDR3 is 15 amino acids long. Germline V CDR1 and CDR2: MNHEY, SVGEGT. The trim removed 2 bases at V and 3 bases at J, leaving 7 bases unmatched.

The DNA of the CDR3 is TGTGCCAGCTGGAGACTAGCCGGGGAGACCCAGTACTTC. Residues: CASWRLAGETQYF. V usage is TRBV12-3 or TRBV12-4 and J usage is TRBJ2-5; 7 bases align to TRBD2. V was pared by 8 bases and J by 5 bases, with 8 bases of the junction left unmatched. This CDR3 comprises 13 residues.

The rearrangement links TRBV6-6 to TRBJ1-5, with D possibly TRBD1 on 6 matching bases. CDR3 length: 14 amino acids. Trimming stripped 2 bases from V and 7 bases from J, with 12 bases between. Looked up from germline, CDR1 is MNHNY and CDR2 is SVGAGI (reference sequence). The CDR3 coding sequence is TGTGCCAGCAGTTACCGCGACAGGAAACAGCCCCAGCATTTT. The encoded protein is CASSYRDRKQPQHF.

This chain uses TRBV12-3 or TRBV12-4 with TRBJ2-3; D unresolved. This CDR3 contains 12 residues. The ends were cut back, 6 bases at V and 6 bases at J, with 10 bases in the middle. In DNA, the CDR3 is TGTGCCAGCAGCCTACACGGGGATACGCAGTATTTT. Translated, it gives CASSLHGDTQYF.

V and J are TRBV27 and TRBJ1-2, with D uncertain. Deletions cut 2 bases from V and 4 bases from J, with 8 bases between. In germline, CDR1 is MNHEY, CDR2 SMNVEV (reference sequence). The CDR3 length is 13 residues. The CDR3: CASSLSFGYGYTF. CDR3 nucleotides: TGTGCCAGCAGTTTAAGCTTTGGCTATGGCTACACCTTC.

This clonotype was recorded at least ten times. The rearrangement uses TRBV12-3 or TRBV12-4 and TRBJ2-5; either TRBD1 or TRBD2 may fit D (6 bases each). CDR3 length: 14 residues. V was pared by 8 bases and J by 4 bases, with 17 bases between. CDR3 DNA sequence: TGTGCCAGCGGGAGACAGGTGGAGGGAGAGACCCAGTACTTC. Its translation: CASGRQVEGETQYF.

The CDR3 region has the DNA TGTGCCAGCGGCTCTCATAGAGGGTACGGTGGCTACACCTTC. It codes for CASGSHRGYGGYTF. This sequence joins TRBV7-9 and TRBJ1-2; D not resolved. The CDR3 sequence is 14 residues long. The ends were cut back, 8 bases at V and 7 bases at J, with 20 bases in the middle. Germline CDR1 reads SEHNR; CDR2 reads FQNEAQ (reference sequence).

V usage is TRBV20-1 and J usage is TRBJ2-5; D may correspond to TRBD1 or TRBD2 (6 bases each). CDR1 DFQATT and CDR2 SNEGSKA come from the germline V gene (reference sequence). This CDR3 is built from 13 residues. V was cut by 5 bases and J by 6 bases, with 16 bases left in between. CDR3 DNA: TGCAGTGCTGATAATGAAGGGGGGAAGACCCAGTACTTC. Its translation: CSADNEGGKTQYF.

CDR3 bases: TGTGCCAGTAGTAGGGGACAGCCTGCCAGCTCCTACGAGCAGTACTTC. Translation: CASSRGQPASSYEQYF. The V and J genes are TRBV12-3 or TRBV12-4 and TRBJ2-7; 7 bases align to TRBD1. The CDR3 is 16 residues long. J lost 0 bases, V lost 9 bases, and 14 bases had no gene match.

This clonotype was picked up a small number of times. The chain is built from TRBV9 and TRBJ2-2, with D uncertain. V lost 4 bases and J 2 bases, leaving 12 bases between the germline ends. The CDR3 loop spans 15 amino acids. Per germline, CDR1 SGDLS and CDR2 YYNGEE. CDR3 residues: CASSPEHLNTGELFF. The CDR3 nucleotides read TGTGCCAGCAGCCCAGAACACCTAAACACCGGGGAGCTGTTTTTT.

This clonotype was seen only a few times. CDR3 in amino acids: CASSPIAGDGGNEQFF. CDR3 sequence (DNA): TGTGCCAGCAGTCCGATCGCCGGGGACGGGGGCAATGAGCAGTTCTTC. The V and J genes are TRBV7-8 and TRBJ2-5, with D possibly TRBD2 on 6 matching bases. The DNA end favors TRBJ2-1, so the J call may be wrong. Germline V gene lookup returns CDR1 SGHVS and CDR2 FQNEAQ. This CDR3 spans 16 amino acids.

This chain uses TRBV29-1 with TRBJ1-5; 9 bases align to TRBD1. Germline values: CDR1 SQVTM, CDR2 ANQGSEA. CDR3 length equals 15 residues. The V and J ends lost 5 bases and 4 bases, in that order; junction bases with no gene match: 9. The CDR3, as DNA: TGCAGCGTTCAACAGGGGGCGGGGGAAAATCAGCCCCAGCATTTT. Protein sequence: CSVQQGAGENQPQHF. The full variable domain, in which reference TRBV29-1 and TRBJ1-5 provide the parts outside the CDR3, is SAVISQKPSRDICQRGTSLTIQCQVDSQVTMMFWYRQQPGQSLTLIATANQGSEATYESGFVIDKFPISRPNLTFSTLTVSNMSPEDSSIYLCSVQQGAGENQPQHFGDGTRLSIL.

This clonotype has only a few counts. The chain joins TRBV5-1 to TRBJ2-5; D not certain. The V gene's germline CDR1 is SGHRS and CDR2 YFSETQ. V was clipped by 5 bases and J by 3 bases, with 5 bases between them. This CDR3 has 11 amino acids. DNA for the CDR3: TGCGCCAGCAGAAAAAAAGAGACCCAGTACTTC. This encodes CASRKKETQYF.

The rearrangement links TRBV10-3 to TRBJ2-3, with no clear D. The ends were cut back, 4 bases at V and 0 bases at J, with 11 bases in the middle. The CDR3 totals 15 residues. Germline V gene sequence: CDR1 ENHRY, CDR2 SYGVKD. DNA for the CDR3: TGTGCCATCAGTGCTCCGCGACCTAGCACAGATACGCAGTATTTT. It is translated as CAISAPRPSTDTQYF.

The chain couples TRBV7-7 to TRBJ2-5; 14 bases agree with TRBD2. CDR3 length: 14 amino acids. Germline CDR1 SSHAT, CDR2 FNYEAQ (reference sequence). The trim removed 7 bases at V and 8 bases at J, leaving 6 bases unmatched. This CDR3 reads CASTQGLAGDTQYF. The CDR3 coding sequence is TGTGCCAGCACCCAGGGACTAGCGGGAGATACCCAGTACTTC.

The sample holds a few counts of this clonotype. This chain joins TRBV21-1 and TRBJ1-2; TRBD1, the D gene given by the table, was not confirmed from the DNA. TRBV21-1 is noted as a pseudogene. The CDR3 totals 13 residues. The CDR3 sequence is CAPPCPQPLGYTF. The CDR3 bases are TGTGCCCCCCCCTGTCCCCAACCGTTGGGCTACACCTTC.

The CDR3 region is CATSRGLGGVTDTQYF. CDR3 in DNA: TGTGCCACCAGCAGAGGATTGGGGGGGGTCACAGATACGCAGTATTTT. The rearrangement uses TRBV15 and TRBJ2-3; 7 nucleotides line up with TRBD2. The CDR3 has 16 amino acids. Germline trimming cut 1 base from V and 2 bases from J; bases unmatched to any gene: 6. Germline CDR1 and CDR2: LNHNV and YYDKDF (reference sequence).

This clonotype has more than one count but fewer than ten. The chain is built from TRBV4-2 and TRBJ1-1; D is unclear. V lost 5 bases and J 5 bases, leaving 15 bases between the germline ends. The CDR3 has 14 amino acids. The germline V gene encodes CDR1 LGHNA and CDR2 YNFKEQ. This CDR3 reads CASSSDWERTEAFF. The CDR3, as DNA: TGTGCCAGCAGCTCGGACTGGGAGAGGACTGAAGCTTTCTTT.

This clonotype was counted a few times. This sequence joins TRBV9 and TRBJ2-5; D perhaps matches TRBD2 (5 bases). The better agreement between TRBJ2-7 and the DNA end casts doubt on the J call. Germline V lookup: CDR1 SGDLS, CDR2 YYNGEE. CDR3 length: 14 amino acids. The CDR3 loop reads CASSPTRATYEQYF. The CDR3, as DNA: TGTGCCAGCAGCCCGACGCGGGCGACCTACGAGCAGTACTTC.

This rearrangement joins TRBV19 to TRBJ2-7; the D gene is possibly TRBD1 (5 bases). The germline V gene encodes CDR1 LNHDA and CDR2 SQIVND (reference sequence). V lost 9 bases to trimming and J lost 4 bases, with 16 bases between them. This CDR3 spans 13 amino acids. This CDR3 reads CASSPGKPYEQYF. The CDR3 DNA follows: TGTGCCAGCAGCCCAGGGAAGCCTTACGAGCAGTACTTC.

The rearrangement uses TRBV10-3 and TRBJ2-5, with D perhaps matching TRBD1 or TRBD2 (5 bases each). The last part of the DNA fits TRBJ2-1 better; the J call may be wrong. The germline CDR1 and CDR2 sequences are ENHRY and SYGVKD. This CDR3 contains 16 residues. CDR3 region: CAIKNPGTWGYNEQFF. Written as DNA, the CDR3 is TGTGCCATCAAGAACCCGGGGACCTGGGGTTACAATGAGCAGTTCTTC.

This clonotype turned up a few times. At one boundary the junction diverges from the germline segment, which might be a read error. This chain uses TRBV20-1 with TRBJ2-5; 8 nucleotides match TRBD1. The germline V gene has CDR1 DFQATT and CDR2 SNEGSKA (reference sequence). This CDR3 has 12 amino acids. The CDR3 spells CSARAGQAGQHF. DNA of the CDR3: TGCAGTGCTAGAGCGGGACAGGCGGGGCAGCACTTC.